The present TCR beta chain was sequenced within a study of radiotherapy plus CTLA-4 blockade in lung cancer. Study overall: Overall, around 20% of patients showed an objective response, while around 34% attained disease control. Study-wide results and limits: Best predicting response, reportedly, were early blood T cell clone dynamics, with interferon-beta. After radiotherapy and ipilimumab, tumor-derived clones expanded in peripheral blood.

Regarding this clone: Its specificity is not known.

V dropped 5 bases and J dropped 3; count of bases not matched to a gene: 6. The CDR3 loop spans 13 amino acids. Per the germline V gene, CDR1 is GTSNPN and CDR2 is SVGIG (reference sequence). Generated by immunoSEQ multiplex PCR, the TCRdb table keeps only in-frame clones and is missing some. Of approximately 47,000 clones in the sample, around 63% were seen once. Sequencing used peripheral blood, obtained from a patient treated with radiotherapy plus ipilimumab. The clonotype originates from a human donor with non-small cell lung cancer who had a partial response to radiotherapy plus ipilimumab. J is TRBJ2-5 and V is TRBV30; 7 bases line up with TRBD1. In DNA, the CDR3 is TGTGCCTGGCTTCCCGGGACAGAAGAGACCCAGTACTTC. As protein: CAWLPGTEETQYF.